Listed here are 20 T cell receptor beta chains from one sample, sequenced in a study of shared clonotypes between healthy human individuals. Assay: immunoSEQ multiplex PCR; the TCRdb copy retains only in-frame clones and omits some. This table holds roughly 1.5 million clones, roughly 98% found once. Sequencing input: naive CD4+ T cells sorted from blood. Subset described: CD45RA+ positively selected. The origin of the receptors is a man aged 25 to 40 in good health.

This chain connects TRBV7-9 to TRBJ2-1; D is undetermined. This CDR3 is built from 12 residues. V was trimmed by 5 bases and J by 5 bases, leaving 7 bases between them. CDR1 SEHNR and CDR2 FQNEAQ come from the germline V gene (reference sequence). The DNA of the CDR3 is TGTGCCAGCAGCCCGGACCACAATGAGCAGTTCTTC. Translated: CASSPDHNEQFF.

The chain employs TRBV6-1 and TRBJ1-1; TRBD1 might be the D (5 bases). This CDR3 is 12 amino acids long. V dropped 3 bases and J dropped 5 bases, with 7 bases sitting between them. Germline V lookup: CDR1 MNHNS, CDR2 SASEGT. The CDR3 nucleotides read TGTGCCAGCAGTGACAGGGTTACTGAAGCTTTCTTT. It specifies CASSDRVTEAFF.

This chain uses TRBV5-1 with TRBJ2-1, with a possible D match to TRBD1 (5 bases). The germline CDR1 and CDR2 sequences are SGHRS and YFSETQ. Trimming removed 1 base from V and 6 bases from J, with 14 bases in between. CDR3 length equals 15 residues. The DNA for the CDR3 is TGCGCCAGCAGCTTGTTGGGGCCAGATATCAATGAGCAGTTCTTC. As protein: CASSLLGPDINEQFF.

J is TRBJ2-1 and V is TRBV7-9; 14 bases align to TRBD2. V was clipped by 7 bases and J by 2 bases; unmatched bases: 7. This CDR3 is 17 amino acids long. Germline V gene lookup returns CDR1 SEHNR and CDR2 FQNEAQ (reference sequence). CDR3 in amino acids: CASTGLAGAQAYNEQFF. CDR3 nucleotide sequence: TGTGCCAGCACGGGACTAGCGGGAGCTCAGGCCTACAATGAGCAGTTCTTC.

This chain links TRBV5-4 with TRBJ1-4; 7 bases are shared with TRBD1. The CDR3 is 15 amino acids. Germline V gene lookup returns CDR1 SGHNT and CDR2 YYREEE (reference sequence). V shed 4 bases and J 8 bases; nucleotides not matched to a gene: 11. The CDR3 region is CASSAKTGIGEKLFF. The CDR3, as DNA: TGTGCCAGCAGCGCAAAGACAGGGATCGGCGAAAAACTGTTTTTT.

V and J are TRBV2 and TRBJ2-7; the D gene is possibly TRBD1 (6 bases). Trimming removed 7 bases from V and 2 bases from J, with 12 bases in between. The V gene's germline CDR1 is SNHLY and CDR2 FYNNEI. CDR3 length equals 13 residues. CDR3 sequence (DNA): TGTGCCAGCACGCAGGGGAGAACCTACGAGCAGTACTTC. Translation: CASTQGRTYEQYF. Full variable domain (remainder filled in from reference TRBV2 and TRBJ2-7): EPEVTQTPSHQVTQMGQEVILRCVPISNHLYFYWYRQILGQKVEFLVSFYNNEISEKSEIFDDQFSVERPDGSNFTLKIRSTKLEDSAMYFCASTQGRTYEQYFGPGTRLTVT.

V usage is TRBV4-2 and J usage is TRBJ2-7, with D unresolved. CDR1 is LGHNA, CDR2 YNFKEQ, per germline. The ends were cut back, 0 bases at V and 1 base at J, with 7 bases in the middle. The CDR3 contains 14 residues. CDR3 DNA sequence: TGTGCCAGCAGCCAAGAGGGTCCTTCCTACGAGCAGTACTTC. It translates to CASSQEGPSYEQYF.

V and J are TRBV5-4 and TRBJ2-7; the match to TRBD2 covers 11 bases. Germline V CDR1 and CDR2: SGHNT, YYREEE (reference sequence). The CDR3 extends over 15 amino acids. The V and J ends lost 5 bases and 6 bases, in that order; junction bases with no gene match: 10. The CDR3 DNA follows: TGTGCCAGCAGATTAGCGGGAGGGCCGGTCTCCGAGCAGTACTTC. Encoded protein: CASRLAGGPVSEQYF.

The CDR3 nucleotides are TGCGCCAGCAGCCCGAAGGTCGCAGGCGGCAATCAGCCCCAGCATTTT. Translated: CASSPKVAGGNQPQHF. The chain employs TRBV4-1 and TRBJ1-5; no definite D call. Germline V lookup: CDR1 MGHRA, CDR2 YSYEKL. The germline V and J ends were trimmed by 4 bases and 2 bases, with 15 bases remaining between them. The CDR3 runs 16 residues.

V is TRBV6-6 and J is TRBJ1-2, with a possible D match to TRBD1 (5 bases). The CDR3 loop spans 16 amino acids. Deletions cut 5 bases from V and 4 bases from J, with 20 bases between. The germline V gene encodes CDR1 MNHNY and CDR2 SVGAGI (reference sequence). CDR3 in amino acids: CASSPPAGGDSYGYTF. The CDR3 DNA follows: TGTGCCAGCAGTCCCCCAGCCGGGGGTGATAGCTATGGCTACACCTTC.

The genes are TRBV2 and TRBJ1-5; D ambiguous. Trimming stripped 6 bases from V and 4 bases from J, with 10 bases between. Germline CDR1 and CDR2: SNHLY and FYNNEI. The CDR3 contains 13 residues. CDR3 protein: CASRLDGNQPQHF. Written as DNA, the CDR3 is TGTGCCAGCAGATTGGACGGAAATCAGCCCCAGCATTTT.

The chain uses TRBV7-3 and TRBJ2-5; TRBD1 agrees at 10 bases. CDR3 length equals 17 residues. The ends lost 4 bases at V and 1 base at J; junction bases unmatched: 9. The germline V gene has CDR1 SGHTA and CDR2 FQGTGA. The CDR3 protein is CASSSLGGTGVQETQYF. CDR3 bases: TGTGCCAGCAGCTCCCTCGGGGGGACAGGGGTCCAAGAGACCCAGTACTTC.

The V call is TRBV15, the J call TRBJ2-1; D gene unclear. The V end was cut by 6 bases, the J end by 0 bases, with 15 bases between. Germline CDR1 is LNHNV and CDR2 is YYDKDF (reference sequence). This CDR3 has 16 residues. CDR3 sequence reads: CATRFGRGSSYNEQFF. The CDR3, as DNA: TGTGCCACCAGATTCGGACGCGGCAGCTCCTACAATGAGCAGTTCTTC. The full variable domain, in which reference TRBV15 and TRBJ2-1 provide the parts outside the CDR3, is DAMVIQNPRYQVTQFGKPVTLSCSQTLNHNVMYWYQQKSSQAPKLLFHYYDKDFNNEADTPDNFQSRRPNTSFCFLDIRSPGLGDTAMYLCATRFGRGSSYNEQFFGPGTRLTVL.

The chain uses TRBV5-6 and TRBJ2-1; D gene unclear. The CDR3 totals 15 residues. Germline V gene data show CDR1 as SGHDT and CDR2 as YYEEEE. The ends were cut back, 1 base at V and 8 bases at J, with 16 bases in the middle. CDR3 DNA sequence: TGTGCCAGCAGCTTGTATCCCTTACTCGGCGATGAGCAGTTCTTC. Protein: CASSLYPLLGDEQFF. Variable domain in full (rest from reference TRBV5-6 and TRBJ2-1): DAGVTQSPTHLIKTRGQQVTLRCSPKSGHDTVSWYQQALGQGPQFIFQYYEEEERQRGNFPDRFSGHQFPNYSSELNVNALLLGDSALYLCASSLYPLLGDEQFFGPGTRLTVL.

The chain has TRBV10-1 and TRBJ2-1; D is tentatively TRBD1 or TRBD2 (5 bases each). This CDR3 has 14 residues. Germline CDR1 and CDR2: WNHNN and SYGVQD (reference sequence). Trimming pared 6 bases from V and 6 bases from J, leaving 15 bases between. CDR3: CASSRDPQGNEQFF. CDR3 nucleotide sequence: TGCGCCAGCAGCCGGGACCCTCAGGGCAATGAGCAGTTCTTC.

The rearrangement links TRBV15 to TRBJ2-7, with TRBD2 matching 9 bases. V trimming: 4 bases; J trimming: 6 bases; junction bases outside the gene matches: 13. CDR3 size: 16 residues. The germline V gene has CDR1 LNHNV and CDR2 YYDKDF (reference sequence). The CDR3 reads CATSNPGGSGSSEQYF. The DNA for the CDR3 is TGTGCCACCAGCAACCCCGGGGGTAGCGGGAGCTCCGAGCAGTACTTC.

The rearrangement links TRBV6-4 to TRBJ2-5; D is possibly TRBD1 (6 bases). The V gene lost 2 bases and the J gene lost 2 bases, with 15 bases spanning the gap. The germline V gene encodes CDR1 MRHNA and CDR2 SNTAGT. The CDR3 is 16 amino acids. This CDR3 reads CASSDPETGKQETQYF. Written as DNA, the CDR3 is TGTGCCAGCAGTGACCCGGAAACAGGGAAACAAGAGACCCAGTACTTC.

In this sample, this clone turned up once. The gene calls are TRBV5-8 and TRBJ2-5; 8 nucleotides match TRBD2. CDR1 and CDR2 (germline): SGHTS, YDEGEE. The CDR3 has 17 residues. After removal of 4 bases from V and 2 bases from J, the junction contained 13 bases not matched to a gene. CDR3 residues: CASSPRGLVWGQETQYF. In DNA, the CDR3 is TGTGCCAGCAGCCCCCGGGGACTAGTTTGGGGACAAGAGACCCAGTACTTC.

The CDR3 DNA follows: TGTGCCAGCAGCTTCACAGGAGGGGAGACCCAGTACTTC. Residues: CASSFTGGETQYF. This chain connects TRBV7-3 to TRBJ2-5; D perhaps matches TRBD2 (6 bases). The germline V gene encodes CDR1 SGHTA and CDR2 FQGTGA. Trimming cost V 3 bases and J 5 bases, with 10 bases left between them. The CDR3 is 13 amino acids.

The CDR3 is CASSIHLSSYEQYF. DNA for the CDR3: TGCGCCAGCAGCATCCATCTGAGCTCCTACGAGCAGTACTTC. The chain carries TRBV5-1 and TRBJ2-7; no reliable D call. The CDR3 is 14 amino acids. With 4 bases removed from V and 0 bases from J, the gap between germline ends came to 11 bases. Germline V CDR1 and CDR2: SGHRS, YFSETQ.